The 28 T cell receptor beta chains in this list originate from one sample, sequenced in a study of blood T cells in healthy people across ages. The authors ran a second PCR of 7 to 11 cycles using a sample-barcoded 5' primer and a J-beta primer mix. TCRdb fed the 5' RACE reads into MiXCR, producing one record per CDR3 protein. The repertoire holds hundreds of thousands of distinct CDR3 sequences, with roughly 60% as singletons. Input material: blood. All receptors come from a man younger than 45 in good health.

The chain couples TRBV7-2 to TRBJ1-5; TRBD1 is a possible D gene (5 bases). This CDR3 region has 13 residues. With 5 bases removed from V and 3 bases from J, the gap between germline ends came to 8 bases. Germline V gives CDR1 SGHTA, CDR2 FQGNSA. CDR3 amino acids: CASSRDHNQPQHF. CDR3 in DNA: TGTGCCAGCAGCCGGGACCACAATCAGCCCCAGCATTTT.

As to this clonotype: A much larger clone sits a single nucleotide away, making a read error possible. The chain combines TRBV27 with TRBJ1-2; the D gene is possibly TRBD1 (5 bases). Germline CDR1 MNHEY, CDR2 SMNVEV (reference sequence). This CDR3 has 14 amino acids. Trimming shortened V by 5 bases and J by 5 bases, and 15 bases separated the two germline ends. The CDR3 nucleotides are TGTGCCAGCAGTGTGAAAGGGGATGGATATGGCTACACCTTC. It is translated as CASSVKGDGYGYTF.

This clonotype was seen more than once but under ten times. This rearrangement joins TRBV4-3 to TRBJ2-5, with 7 bases aligning to TRBD2. V lost 5 bases, J lost 5 bases, and 20 bases stayed unmatched. The CDR3 has 18 amino acids. The V gene's germline CDR1 is LGHNA and CDR2 YSLEER. CDR3 residues: CASSVNRGRASLGETQYF. CDR3 nucleotides: TGCGCCAGCAGCGTCAACCGAGGGAGGGCTAGTCTTGGTGAGACCCAGTACTTC.

The chain combines TRBV4-1 with TRBJ2-1; D unresolved. V was shortened by 0 bases and J by 0 bases, with 9 bases between the two germline ends. Germline loops: CDR1 MGHRA, CDR2 YSYEKL. The CDR3 is 16 amino acids. The CDR3, as DNA: TGCGCCAGCAGCCAAGATTACCTGGACTCCTACAATGAGCAGTTCTTC. Translated, it gives CASSQDYLDSYNEQFF.

In this sample, this clonotype turned up many times. This chain links TRBV7-9 with TRBJ1-1, with no clear D. V was cut by 1 base and J by 3 bases, with 6 bases left in between. CDR1 is SEHNR and CDR2 is FQNEAQ in the germline V gene (reference sequence). The CDR3 spans 13 residues. Here the CDR3 DNA reads TGTGCCAGCAGCTTAGAACGGGACACTGAAGCTTTCTTT. Encoded protein: CASSLERDTEAFF. Combining the CDR3 with reference TRBV7-9 and TRBJ1-1 gives the whole variable domain DTGVSQNPRHKITKRGQNVTFRCDPISEHNRLYWYRQTLGQGPEFLTYFQNEAQLEKSRLLSDRFSAERPKGSFSTLEIQRTEQGDSAMYLCASSLERDTEAFFGQGTRLTVV.

This clonotype was recorded a few times. The chain couples TRBV9 to TRBJ2-5, with 13 bases fitting TRBD2. This CDR3 comprises 16 residues. With 0 bases clipped from V and 10 bases from J, the junction kept 9 bases outside the gene matches. The germline gives CDR1 SGDLS, CDR2 YYNGEE. The CDR3 bases are TGTGCCAGCAGCGTAGGGCCGGGACTAGCGGGAAAGGACCAGTACTTC. Its protein product is CASSVGPGLAGKDQYF.

With respect to this clonotype: A read error may explain this, as a much larger clone is one base away. The J gene is TRBJ2-1, the V gene TRBV20-1; 8 nucleotides agree with TRBD1. V shed 4 bases and J 7 bases; nucleotides not matched to a gene: 9. Germline V gene sequence: CDR1 DFQATT, CDR2 SNEGSKA (reference sequence). This CDR3 has 14 residues. The CDR3: CSANLRQGKNEQFF. The CDR3 DNA follows: TGCAGTGCTAATCTACGACAGGGGAAGAATGAGCAGTTCTTC.

The chain combines TRBV6-6 with TRBJ2-3; 7 nucleotides match TRBD2. V lost 9 bases, J lost 5 bases, and 8 bases stayed unmatched. The germline V gene has CDR1 MNHNY and CDR2 SVGAGI (reference sequence). The CDR3 loop spans 13 amino acids. The CDR3 bases are TGTGCCAGTGGGGGGGGAGTAGGAGATACGCAGTATTTT. It specifies CASGGGVGDTQYF.

In this sample, this clonotype turned up a few times. This chain uses TRBV6-1 with TRBJ2-3; D perhaps matches TRBD2 (5 bases). Germline loops: CDR1 MNHNS, CDR2 SASEGT. There are 14 residues in the CDR3. V gave up 10 bases and J gave up 2 bases, with 16 bases separating them. The CDR3 spells CATNRRAFTDTQYF. The CDR3 nucleotides are TGTGCCACCAACCGGCGGGCTTTCACAGATACGCAGTATTTT.

This clonotype was picked up a small number of times. The rearrangement uses TRBV7-2 and TRBJ2-5; 7 bases align to TRBD2. The CDR3 runs to 14 residues. V lost 5 bases, J lost 0 bases, and 3 bases stayed unmatched. Germline assignment: CDR1 SGHTA and CDR2 FQGNSA. The CDR3 DNA follows: TGTGCCAGCAGCGTCGGACTAGACCAAGAGACCCAGTACTTC. It specifies CASSVGLDQETQYF.

This clonotype has ten or more counts. A much more abundant neighbour one base away suggests this may be a read error. V usage is TRBV9 and J usage is TRBJ2-3; D call uncertain. The CDR3 is 14 residues long. CDR1 and CDR2 from the germline V gene are SGDLS and YYNGEE. V lost 5 bases to trimming and J lost 0 bases, with 10 bases between them. The CDR3 sequence is CASSVDGSTDTQYF. CDR3 DNA sequence: TGTGCCAGCAGTGTCGACGGTAGCACAGATACGCAGTATTTT.

This sequence joins TRBV12-3 or TRBV12-4 and TRBJ2-7, with a tentative D call TRBD2 (6 bases). V was trimmed by 8 bases and J by 0 bases, leaving 17 bases between them. The CDR3 sequence is 15 residues long. CDR3: CASGRRDGSSYEQYF. The CDR3 region has the DNA TGTGCCAGCGGGCGGCGGGACGGATCCTCCTACGAGCAGTACTTC.

This chain uses TRBV5-8 with TRBJ2-4; 11 bases are a match to TRBD1. The end of the DNA fits TRBJ2-7 better, so the J call may be wrong. The CDR3 totals 15 residues. CDR1 and CDR2 (germline): SGHTS, YDEGEE. This CDR3 reads CASSSPDRGHHEQYF. In nucleotides, the CDR3 is TGTGCCAGCAGCTCCCCGGACAGGGGGCATCACGAGCAGTACTTC.

V and J are TRBV7-2 and TRBJ2-7; D may be TRBD2 (5 bases). The CDR3 has 13 residues. The germline gives CDR1 SGHTA, CDR2 FQGNSA. Trimming cost V 8 bases and J 0 bases, with 11 bases left between them. The CDR3 sequence: CASRSGSSYEQYF. Here the CDR3 DNA reads TGTGCCAGCCGATCGGGGTCCTCCTACGAGCAGTACTTC.

The J gene is TRBJ2-7, the V gene TRBV20-1, with unresolved D. The germline V and J ends were trimmed by 2 bases and 6 bases, with 11 bases remaining between them. From germline, CDR1 is DFQATT and CDR2 SNEGSKA (reference sequence). This CDR3 region has 12 residues. The CDR3, as DNA: TGCAGTGCTAGACGACTCACGGGCGAGCAGTACTTC. It is translated as CSARRLTGEQYF.

This clonotype turned up a few times. J is TRBJ2-3 and V is TRBV9; D gene uncertain. The germline V and J ends were trimmed by 6 bases and 6 bases, with 26 bases remaining between them. Germline V CDR1 and CDR2: SGDLS, YYNGEE. The CDR3 spans 17 residues. This CDR3 reads CASTSQRSPAAADTQYF. CDR3 DNA sequence: TGTGCCAGCACCTCACAACGTAGCCCCGCGGCGGCCGATACGCAGTATTTT.

A single count supports this clonotype. The chain recombines TRBV20-1 with TRBJ2-7, with 11 bases lining up with TRBD1. The CDR3 has 15 amino acids. Germline assignment: CDR1 DFQATT and CDR2 SNEGSKA (reference sequence). J gave up 7 bases and V 3 bases, and 11 bases lay outside the gene matches. The CDR3 is CSASSRDRGWWEQYF. The CDR3, as DNA: TGCAGTGCTAGCAGCCGGGACAGGGGGTGGTGGGAGCAGTACTTC.

This clonotype was found a few times. V is TRBV4-2 and J is TRBJ2-4; tentative D call: TRBD2 (6 bases). The J call may be wrong; the DNA end is better matched by TRBJ2-5. The CDR3 extends over 17 amino acids. Germline loops: CDR1 LGHNA, CDR2 YNFKEQ. Here the CDR3 DNA reads TGTGCCAGCAGCCAAGATCGAACGGGGGACCAAAAAGAGACCCAGTACTTC. This sequence encodes CASSQDRTGDQKETQYF.

V is TRBV7-3 and J is TRBJ2-1; weak D call: TRBD2 (5 bases). V was cut by 1 base and J by 1 base, with 14 bases left in between. The CDR3 extends over 17 amino acids. Germline assignment: CDR1 SGHTA and CDR2 FQGTGA. CDR3 amino acids: CASSLNAAGGSYNEQFF. In DNA form, the CDR3 reads TGTGCCAGCAGCTTAAATGCGGCGGGCGGTTCCTACAATGAGCAGTTCTTC.

The chain couples TRBV12-3 or TRBV12-4 to TRBJ2-6; D perhaps matches TRBD1 (5 bases). The V end was cut by 4 bases, the J end by 4 bases, with 8 bases between. This CDR3 spans 14 amino acids. CDR3 bases: TGTGCCAGCAGTTCCTCAGGGGGGGCCAACGTCCTGACTTTC. Protein sequence: CASSSSGGANVLTF.

J is TRBJ2-4 and V is TRBV7-2, with D hard to call. This CDR3 is 16 amino acids long. CDR1 is SGHTA and CDR2 is FQGNSA in the germline V gene. Between the trimmed V and J ends, which lost 2 bases and 1 base, there was a span of 12 bases. CDR3 nucleotides: TGTGCCAGCAGCTTAAAGGCAGCTGGGGCCAAAAACATTCAGTACTTC. Its translation: CASSLKAAGAKNIQYF.

This chain joins TRBV10-3 and TRBJ1-1; D is ambiguous. Germline CDR1 reads ENHRY; CDR2 reads SYGVKD. V was clipped by 10 bases and J by 0 bases, with 15 bases between them. The CDR3 extends over 14 amino acids. For the CDR3, the DNA is TGTGCCACCTCACAAGGAACCATGAACACTGAAGCTTTCTTT. This translates into CATSQGTMNTEAFF.

The V and J genes are TRBV29-1 and TRBJ2-7, with D possibly TRBD2 on 6 matching bases. Germline lookup yields CDR1 SQVTM and CDR2 ANQGSEA. Trimming took 4 bases from V and 2 from J, leaving 18 bases between them. The CDR3 sequence is 15 residues long. This chain's CDR3 is CSVGGKEGRTYEQYF. CDR3 bases: TGCAGCGTTGGGGGGAAGGAGGGCCGAACCTACGAGCAGTACTTC.

V is TRBV25-1 and J is TRBJ2-1; no definite D call. The CDR3 runs to 13 residues. The V gene lost 2 bases and the J gene lost 15 bases, with 17 bases spanning the gap. Germline values: CDR1 MGHDK, CDR2 SYGVNS. The CDR3 here is CASSETRSESAFF. The CDR3 DNA reads TGTGCCAGCAGTGAAACCCGCTCCGAATCGGCGTTCTTC.

The genes are TRBV30 and TRBJ1-1, with D unresolved. The V and J ends lost 3 bases and 4 bases respectively, with 18 bases between them. Germline V gene lookup returns CDR1 GTSNPN and CDR2 SVGIG (reference sequence). The CDR3 is 15 residues long. The CDR3 loop is CAWSPGVRIPTEAFF. As DNA, the CDR3 is TGTGCCTGGAGCCCCGGGGTGAGAATCCCCACTGAAGCTTTCTTT.

This chain connects TRBV10-1 to TRBJ1-2, with TRBD1 as a possible D gene (5 bases). With 7 bases removed from V and 2 bases from J, the gap between germline ends came to 11 bases. CDR1 is WNHNN and CDR2 is SYGVQD in the germline V gene (reference sequence). The CDR3 length is 13 residues. The CDR3 DNA reads as TGCGCCAGCACGGGACGGCCGAACTATGGCTACACCTTC. It is translated as CASTGRPNYGYTF.

To note about this clonotype: The junction differs from germline at one of its ends, possibly a read error. The gene calls are TRBV20-1 and TRBJ1-1; D gene uncertain. In germline, CDR1 is DFQATT, CDR2 SNEGSKA (reference sequence). The CDR3 length is 15 residues. CDR3 sequence reads: CSAREPSGVYTETFF. In DNA, the CDR3 is TGCAGTGCTAGAGAGCCCTCCGGGGTTTACACTGAAACTTTCTTT.

The genes are TRBV6-2 or TRBV6-3 and TRBJ2-1; 7 bases match TRBD1. CDR1 is MNHEY and CDR2 is SVGEGT in the germline V gene. With 7 bases clipped from V and 2 bases from J, the junction kept 5 bases outside the gene matches. The CDR3 totals 14 residues. The CDR3 nucleotides are TGTGCCAGCAACTCGGGACAGCCCTACAATGAGCAGTTCTTC. Translating gives CASNSGQPYNEQFF.